This is a list of T cell receptor beta chains from one sample in a study of blood T cells in healthy people across ages. MiXCR, applied by TCRdb to the 5' RACE reads, yields one record per CDR3 protein. The table has approximately 800,000 distinct CDR3 sequences, just over 55% seen once. Sequencing input: blood. These receptor sequences come from a man in his forties in good health. CDR3s include the opening cysteine and the closing phenylalanine or tryptophan. A D gene is named only where the DNA matches it firmly. Clone sizes are given selectively: once, few, many, or a class where the clone is expanded.

v_gene: TRBV20-1
abundance: .
d_gene: TRBD1
j_gene: TRBJ1-4
CDR3nt: TGCAGTGCTCCCCTGGACAGGTTCAACAACCTAAATGAAAAACTGTTTTTT
CDR3aa: CSAPLDRFNNLNEKLFF

v_gene: TRBV4-3
abundance: .
d_gene: .
j_gene: TRBJ2-7
CDR3nt: TGCGCCAGCAGCCCTCGCATTGGGACGGAGTACGAGCAGTACTTC
CDR3aa: CASSPRIGTEYEQYF

v_gene: TRBV27
abundance: .
d_gene: .
j_gene: TRBJ1-1
CDR3nt: TGTGCCAGCACCTCACTAGGGGTGGGGACTGAAGCTTTCTTT
CDR3aa: CASTSLGVGTEAFF

v_gene: TRBV3-1
abundance: few
d_gene: TRBD1
j_gene: TRBJ1-2
CDR3nt: TGTGCCAGCAGCATGGACAGGGTGAGCTATGGCTACACCTTC
CDR3aa: CASSMDRVSYGYTF

v_gene: TRBV14
abundance: .
d_gene: TRBD1
j_gene: TRBJ2-4
CDR3nt: TGTGCCAGCAGCCTTAGACAGGGATCCAAAGGGCAGTACTTC
CDR3aa: CASSLRQGSKGQYF

v_gene: TRBV20-1
abundance: few
d_gene: TRBD2
j_gene: TRBJ2-3
CDR3nt: TGCAGTGCTAGAGATCTGCTTCGGACTAGCGACCCTGGAGATACGCAGTATTTT
CDR3aa: CSARDLLRTSDPGDTQYF

v_gene: TRBV6-5
abundance: .
d_gene: .
j_gene: TRBJ1-2
CDR3nt: TGTGCCAGCAGTTACTCGAAACATAACTATGGCTACACCTTC
CDR3aa: CASSYSKHNYGYTF

v_gene: TRBV10-3
abundance: .
d_gene: TRBD2
j_gene: TRBJ2-5
CDR3nt: TGTGCCATCGCGGCGGGGGGCCAAGAGACCCAGTACTTC
CDR3aa: CAIAAGGQETQYF

v_gene: TRBV29-1
abundance: few
d_gene: TRBD1
j_gene: TRBJ2-7
CDR3nt: TGCAGCGTTGAGACAGGGCCGTACGAGCAGTACTTC
CDR3aa: CSVETGPYEQYF

v_gene: TRBV6-5
abundance: .
d_gene: TRBD1
j_gene: TRBJ1-1
CDR3nt: TGTGCCAGCAGCTACCGGGACAGGGGAATAAGAAACACTGAAGCTTTCTTT
CDR3aa: CASSYRDRGIRNTEAFF

v_gene: TRBV9
abundance: .
d_gene: TRBD2
j_gene: TRBJ2-4
CDR3nt: TGTGCCAGCAGCCCCTCATGGGGCGGGAGGGGGGATATAAACATTCAGTACTTC
CDR3aa: CASSPSWGGRGDINIQYF

v_gene: TRBV20-1
abundance: .
d_gene: .
j_gene: TRBJ1-2
CDR3nt: TGCAGTGCCGTAAGAGGTTCTAACTATGGCTACACCTTC
CDR3aa: CSAVRGSNYGYTF

v_gene: TRBV24-1
abundance: .
d_gene: .
j_gene: TRBJ2-5
CDR3nt: TGTGCCACCAGTGAAAGCAAGACCCAGTACTTC
CDR3aa: CATSESKTQYF

v_gene: TRBV11-1
abundance: .
d_gene: .
j_gene: TRBJ2-3
CDR3nt: TGTGCCAGCAGCTCTGGGGCTAGCTTCAGAACAGATACGCAGTATTTT
CDR3aa: CASSSGASFRTDTQYF

v_gene: TRBV3-1
abundance: few
d_gene: .
j_gene: TRBJ2-5
CDR3nt: TGTGCCAGCAGCCAAGATCGTGAGGAGACCCAGTACTTC
CDR3aa: CASSQDREETQYF

v_gene: TRBV29-1
abundance: .
d_gene: .
j_gene: TRBJ1-1
CDR3nt: TGCAGCGCGGCGGGAAAAATGAACACTGAAGCTTTCTTT
CDR3aa: CSAAGKMNTEAFF

v_gene: TRBV9
abundance: .
d_gene: .
j_gene: TRBJ2-5
CDR3nt: TGTGCCAGCAGCCCCAGTGTGGGAGTTGAGACCCAGTACTTC
CDR3aa: CASSPSVGVETQYF

v_gene: TRBV2
abundance: .
d_gene: .
j_gene: TRBJ1-2
CDR3nt: TGTGCCAGCAGTGATGGGAGCGGCTACACCTTC
CDR3aa: CASSDGSGYTF

v_gene: TRBV3-1
abundance: few
d_gene: TRBD2
j_gene: TRBJ2-1
CDR3nt: TGTGCCAGCAGCCGCAGGACTAGCGTCTACAATGAGCAGTTCTTC
CDR3aa: CASSRRTSVYNEQFF

v_gene: TRBV3-1
abundance: once
d_gene: .
j_gene: TRBJ1-1
CDR3nt: TGTGCCAGCAGCCAAGAACCTCCCGGAAGTGGGGCTGAAGCTTTCTTT
CDR3aa: CASSQEPPGSGAEAFF

v_gene: TRBV7-3
abundance: .
d_gene: TRBD1
j_gene: TRBJ1-2
CDR3nt: TGTGCCAGCGGCTCGGACAGGGGGCTGTATAGTGGCTACACCTTC
CDR3aa: CASGSDRGLYSGYTF

v_gene: TRBV29-1
abundance: .
d_gene: .
j_gene: TRBJ2-1
CDR3nt: TGCAGCGTGGAGGATAAGGGGGATCGGGATGAGCAGTTCTTC
CDR3aa: CSVEDKGDRDEQFF

v_gene: TRBV7-2
abundance: .
d_gene: TRBD2
j_gene: TRBJ2-7
CDR3nt: TGTGCCAGCAGCTCCCTAATACGGCTAGCGGGAGGGCCCTCTCACAATGAGCAGTACTTC
CDR3aa: CASSSLIRLAGGPSHNEQYF

v_gene: TRBV7-2
abundance: .
d_gene: .
j_gene: TRBJ1-6
CDR3nt: TGTGCCAGCAGCTCCGGGACACCGAATAATTCACCCCTCCACTTT
CDR3aa: CASSSGTPNNSPLHF

v_gene: TRBV29-1
abundance: .
d_gene: TRBD2
j_gene: TRBJ2-3
CDR3nt: TGCAGCGTTAGTGGGGCCGGGAGGGCCGTAGATACGCAGTATTTT
CDR3aa: CSVSGAGRAVDTQYF

v_gene: TRBV7-9
abundance: .
d_gene: .
j_gene: TRBJ1-5
CDR3nt: TGTGCCAGCAGCGGACGGACGGAGAATCAGCCCCAGCATTTT
CDR3aa: CASSGRTENQPQHF

v_gene: TRBV6-1
abundance: .
d_gene: .
j_gene: TRBJ2-3
CDR3nt: TGTGCCAGCAGTGAACCCTTAGGCAGGGCCGGCACAGATACGCAGTATTTT
CDR3aa: CASSEPLGRAGTDTQYF

v_gene: TRBV4-1
abundance: few
d_gene: TRBD1
j_gene: TRBJ1-2
CDR3nt: TGCGCCAGCAGCTGGACAGGGAACTATGGCTACACCTTC
CDR3aa: CASSWTGNYGYTF

v_gene: TRBV29-1
abundance: few
d_gene: .
j_gene: TRBJ2-5
CDR3nt: TGCAGCGTTGAAGAAATAGGAGTACGAGGGGGTGAAGAGACCCAGTACTTC
CDR3aa: CSVEEIGVRGGEETQYF

v_gene: TRBV9
abundance: .
d_gene: .
j_gene: TRBJ2-7
CDR3nt: TGTGCCAGCAGCGTAGAACTAAAGGGATGGGGCGAGCAGTACTTC
CDR3aa: CASSVELKGWGEQYF

v_gene: TRBV29-1
abundance: few
d_gene: .
j_gene: TRBJ2-1
CDR3nt: TGCAGCGTTGCCGATGAGCAGTTCTTC
CDR3aa: CSVADEQFF

v_gene: TRBV3-1
abundance: .
d_gene: .
j_gene: TRBJ2-5
CDR3nt: TGTGCCAGCAGCCAAGAAGGAGAATCCACTCGAGAGACCCAGTACTTC
CDR3aa: CASSQEGESTRETQYF

v_gene: TRBV4-2
abundance: .
d_gene: .
j_gene: TRBJ2-5
CDR3nt: TGTGCCAGCAGCCAAGATTGGGCCGCGTACCAAGAGACCCAGTACTTC
CDR3aa: CASSQDWAAYQETQYF

v_gene: TRBV9
abundance: once
d_gene: .
j_gene: TRBJ2-2
CDR3nt: TGTGCCAGCAGCGTAGGAGTGTTCAACACCGGGGAGCTGTTTTTT
CDR3aa: CASSVGVFNTGELFF

v_gene: TRBV27
abundance: .
d_gene: TRBD2
j_gene: TRBJ2-7
CDR3nt: TGTGCGAGCGGCCGGGGGGACGGCTCCTACGAGCAGTACTTC
CDR3aa: CASGRGDGSYEQYF

v_gene: TRBV14
abundance: .
d_gene: .
j_gene: TRBJ1-2
CDR3nt: TGTGCCAGCAGCCCACGGGGGGGCGAAGCTAACTATGGCTACACCTTC
CDR3aa: CASSPRGGEANYGYTF

v_gene: TRBV24-1
abundance: few
d_gene: TRBD1
j_gene: TRBJ2-1
CDR3nt: TGTGCCACCAGTGATTGGGGACAGGGGCAAAATGAGCAGTTCTTC
CDR3aa: CATSDWGQGQNEQFF

v_gene: TRBV10-3
abundance: few
d_gene: .
j_gene: TRBJ2-7
CDR3nt: TGTGCCATCAGTGAGGGGGGGCCGAGCTCCTACGAGCAGTACTTC
CDR3aa: CAISEGGPSSYEQYF

v_gene: TRBV9
abundance: few
d_gene: TRBD2
j_gene: TRBJ2-6
CDR3nt: TGTGCCAGCAGCGTAGCTACAGTGGTTAGCGGGGGATTCTCTGGGGCCAACGTCCTGACTTTC
CDR3aa: CASSVATVVSGGFSGANVLTF

v_gene: TRBV6-6
abundance: .
d_gene: .
j_gene: TRBJ2-7
CDR3nt: TGTGCCAGCAGATCCGGGACTGAACACTACGAGCAGTACTTC
CDR3aa: CASRSGTEHYEQYF

v_gene: TRBV4-3
abundance: .
d_gene: .
j_gene: TRBJ1-3
CDR3nt: TGCGCCAGCAGCCAAGGGCAGGGAGCTGGAAACACCATATATTTT
CDR3aa: CASSQGQGAGNTIYF

v_gene: TRBV30
abundance: few
d_gene: .
j_gene: TRBJ2-1
CDR3nt: TGTGCCTGGCGGTCGAGGTACAATGAGCAGTTCTTC
CDR3aa: CAWRSRYNEQFF

v_gene: TRBV20-1
abundance: .
d_gene: TRBD1
j_gene: TRBJ1-1
CDR3nt: TGCAGTGCAGGGACAGTCAATGGTGAAGCTTTCTTT
CDR3aa: CSAGTVNGEAFF

v_gene: TRBV5-1
abundance: few
d_gene: .
j_gene: TRBJ2-2
CDR3nt: TGCGCCAGCAGCTTGGGGCGGGGGCGCGCGAACACCGGGGAGCTGTTTTTT
CDR3aa: CASSLGRGRANTGELFF

v_gene: TRBV10-3
abundance: .
d_gene: .
j_gene: TRBJ2-6
CDR3nt: TGTGCCATCAAAGGGGCTGGTGGGGCCAACGTCCTGACTTTC
CDR3aa: CAIKGAGGANVLTF

v_gene: TRBV3-1
abundance: .
d_gene: .
j_gene: TRBJ2-1
CDR3nt: TGTGCCAGCAGCCAAGGGGCGGGAGCTTCCAGGGGTGAGCAGTTCTTC
CDR3aa: CASSQGAGASRGEQFF

v_gene: TRBV3-1
abundance: .
d_gene: .
j_gene: TRBJ1-1
CDR3nt: TGTGCCAGCAGCCCTAAACGACGTCTAGGGCTAACTGAAGCTTTCTTT
CDR3aa: CASSPKRRLGLTEAFF

v_gene: TRBV11-2
abundance: .
d_gene: TRBD1
j_gene: TRBJ2-3
CDR3nt: TGTGCCAGCAGCTTAGTAGGTACAGGGGGCGCGACAGATACGCAGTATTTT
CDR3aa: CASSLVGTGGATDTQYF

v_gene: TRBV7-9
abundance: .
d_gene: .
j_gene: TRBJ1-2
CDR3nt: TGTGCCAGCAGCTTAGGAAGCCCCGGTTCAGGGATTAACTATGGCTACACCTTC
CDR3aa: CASSLGSPGSGINYGYTF

v_gene: TRBV20-1
abundance: .
d_gene: TRBD2
j_gene: TRBJ2-3
CDR3nt: TGCAGTGCTAGGGTCGCGGTAGCGGGGTATACGCAGTATTTT
CDR3aa: CSARVAVAGYTQYF

v_gene: TRBV10-3
abundance: few
d_gene: .
j_gene: TRBJ2-3
CDR3nt: TGTGCCATCAGTGACCCCAGGGATGATACGCAGTATTTT
CDR3aa: CAISDPRDDTQYF

v_gene: TRBV7-6
abundance: .
d_gene: TRBD2
j_gene: TRBJ2-3
CDR3nt: TGTGCCAGCAGCTTAGGGATCCCGGCTAGCGGGCGCACAGATACGCAGTATTTT
CDR3aa: CASSLGIPASGRTDTQYF